This T cell receptor (beta chain) is drawn from a study of cytomegalovirus exposure and HLA in healthy donors. The PCR had 60 Vbeta and 13 Jbeta primers. TCRdb's copy holds only in-frame clones and misses some; the assay was immunoSEQ multiplex PCR. The table has 100,000 to 120,000 clones, 75% seen once. Comments on this clone: The antigen is undetermined.

Study-wide results and caveats: Sequences of the TCR beta chain were said to predict the HLA-A and HLA-B alleles of most subjects accurately.

The sample consisted of PBMCs. The TCR sequence derives from a man aged 40-55 years in good health and CMV-seronegative.

CDR3 sequence reads: CASSPAGGYGYTF. Here the CDR3 DNA reads TGTGCCAGCAGTCCTGCAGGGGGCTATGGCTACACCTTC. The chain links TRBV28 to TRBJ1-2; 7 nucleotides align to TRBD1. CDR3 size: 13 residues. Germline trimming cut 5 bases from V and 4 bases from J; bases unmatched to any gene: 4. Germline V gene sequence: CDR1 MDHEN, CDR2 SYDVKM.